A selection of T cell receptor beta chains follows, all from one sample in a study of blood T cells in healthy people across ages. TCRdb recomputed calls from the 5' RACE reads with MiXCR, one row per CDR3 protein. Here the sample spans under 2 million distinct CDR3 sequences, roughly a third being singletons. Material for sequencing was blood. All receptors come from a woman in her thirties in good health. Both conserved end residues are part of each CDR3. A D gene is named only where the DNA matches it firmly. Where a row states a size, it is once, few, many or the class of an expanded clone; other rows omit it.

size: .
V: TRBV20-1
J: TRBJ2-7
D: .
CDR3: CSASLTTYEQYF
DNA: TGCAGTGCTAGTTTGACAACCTACGAGCAGTACTTC

size: .
V: TRBV20-1
J: TRBJ2-5
D: TRBD2
CDR3: CSGSGLAGEAQYF
DNA: TGCAGTGGGAGCGGACTAGCGGGAGAGGCCCAGTACTTC

size: .
V: TRBV27
J: TRBJ2-7
D: TRBD2
CDR3: CASSSGLAGGNYEQYF
DNA: TGTGCCAGCAGTTCGGGACTAGCGGGGGGAAACTACGAGCAGTACTTC

size: few
V: TRBV7-2
J: TRBJ2-7
D: TRBD1
CDR3: CASSPYGTDSYEQYF
DNA: TGTGCCAGCAGCCCGTACGGGACAGACTCCTACGAGCAGTACTTC

size: few
V: TRBV24-1
J: TRBJ2-5
D: .
CDR3: CATSGRNLQETQYF
DNA: TGTGCCACCAGTGGGCGGAACCTCCAAGAGACCCAGTACTTC

size: few
V: TRBV11-3
J: TRBJ1-2
D: TRBD1
CDR3: CASSCQSGQVTYGYTF
DNA: TGTGCCAGCAGCTGTCAATCGGGACAGGTTACCTATGGCTACACCTTC

size: few
V: TRBV13
J: TRBJ1-2
D: TRBD1
CDR3: CASSRDTGDGYTF
DNA: TGTGCCAGCAGCCGAGATACAGGGGATGGCTACACCTTC

size: .
V: TRBV3-1
J: TRBJ2-1
D: TRBD2
CDR3: CASSLRLAGGFGGQFF
DNA: TGTGCCAGCAGCCTGAGACTAGCGGGGGGATTTGGTGGGCAGTTCTTC

size: few
V: TRBV5-1
J: TRBJ2-5
D: TRBD2
CDR3: CASSHGLAGGVWQETQYF
DNA: TGCGCCAGCAGCCATGGACTAGCGGGGGGCGTTTGGCAAGAGACCCAGTACTTC

size: .
V: TRBV5-1
J: TRBJ1-3
D: .
CDR3: CASSRGSGNTIYF
DNA: TGCGCCAGCAGCCGGGGCTCTGGAAACACCATATATTTT

size: .
V: TRBV6-6
J: TRBJ2-3
D: .
CDR3: CASSYVSTRTDTQYF
DNA: TGTGCCAGCAGTTACGTCAGTACTCGCACAGATACGCAGTATTTT

size: many
V: TRBV29-1
J: TRBJ2-1
D: TRBD2
CDR3: CSVEGFKRTSANNEQFF
DNA: TGCAGCGTTGAGGGCTTTAAGAGGACTAGCGCTAACAATGAGCAGTTCTTC

size: .
V: TRBV9
J: TRBJ2-4
D: TRBD2
CDR3: CASSSLAGGVKNIQYF
DNA: TGTGCCAGCAGCAGCCTAGCGGGAGGGGTCAAAAACATTCAGTACTTC

size: few
V: TRBV20-1
J: TRBJ1-2
D: TRBD1
CDR3: CSARNPQGDGYTF
DNA: TGCAGTGCCCGAAACCCCCAGGGGGATGGCTACACCTTC

size: few
V: TRBV20-1
J: TRBJ2-7
D: .
CDR3: CSYAGSYEQYF
DNA: TGCAGTTACGCAGGGAGCTACGAGCAGTACTTC

size: .
V: TRBV20-1
J: TRBJ2-7
D: .
CDR3: CSAILDHEQYF
DNA: TGCAGTGCCATACTGGACCACGAGCAGTACTTC

size: .
V: TRBV25-1
J: TRBJ2-7
D: .
CDR3: CASSPRAGYEQYF
DNA: TGTGCCAGCAGCCCCCGTGCCGGGTACGAGCAGTACTTC

size: few
V: TRBV20-1
J: TRBJ1-5
D: .
CDR3: CSAAPGRSNQPQHF
DNA: TGCAGTGCCGCTCCCGGTCGGAGCAATCAGCCCCAGCATTTT

size: .
V: TRBV9
J: TRBJ2-1
D: .
CDR3: CASSVGSEQARNEQFF
DNA: TGTGCCAGCAGCGTAGGATCGGAACAAGCGCGGAATGAGCAGTTCTTC

size: .
V: TRBV2
J: TRBJ2-7
D: .
CDR3: CASSEFGPKQYF
DNA: TGTGCCAGCAGTGAATTCGGCCCTAAGCAGTACTTC

size: few
V: TRBV25-1
J: TRBJ1-2
D: .
CDR3: CASRGGIDGYTF
DNA: TGTGCCAGCAGAGGGGGAATCGACGGCTACACCTTC

size: .
V: TRBV20-1
J: TRBJ1-5
D: .
CDR3: CSARNDLYNQPQHF
DNA: TGCAGTGCTAGAAACGACCTATATAATCAGCCCCAGCATTTT

size: .
V: TRBV6-1
J: TRBJ2-1
D: TRBD2
CDR3: CASRQTGGDEQFF
DNA: TGTGCCAGCAGGCAAACGGGGGGGGATGAGCAGTTCTTC

size: .
V: TRBV29-1
J: TRBJ1-2
D: TRBD1
CDR3: CSVEGTGELGYTF
DNA: TGCAGCGTCGAAGGGACAGGGGAGCTTGGCTACACCTTC

size: .
V: TRBV4-1
J: TRBJ2-7
D: TRBD1
CDR3: CASSQEIPTGGYEQYF
DNA: TGCGCCAGCAGCCAAGAGATTCCGACAGGGGGCTACGAGCAGTACTTC

size: few
V: TRBV12-3/TRBV12-4
J: TRBJ2-1
D: TRBD2
CDR3: CASSPGLAGGPFNEQFF
DNA: TGTGCCAGCAGTCCCGGACTAGCGGGGGGGCCCTTCAATGAGCAGTTCTTC

size: .
V: TRBV20-1
J: TRBJ2-7
D: .
CDR3: CSARDLPAEVYEQYF
DNA: TGCAGTGCTAGAGATCTCCCAGCGGAAGTCTACGAGCAGTACTTC

size: .
V: TRBV12-3/TRBV12-4
J: TRBJ2-7
D: TRBD1
CDR3: CPSSFRGPHEQYF
DNA: TGTCCCAGCAGCTTCAGGGGGCCCCACGAGCAGTACTTC

size: .
V: TRBV5-1
J: TRBJ2-7
D: TRBD1
CDR3: CASSLGGQGYHEQYF
DNA: TGCGCCAGCAGCTTGGGGGGACAGGGTTACCACGAGCAGTACTTC

size: .
V: TRBV10-3
J: TRBJ2-7
D: .
CDR3: CAIRDGRAGGEQYF
DNA: TGTGCCATCAGGGACGGCAGGGCTGGGGGCGAGCAGTACTTC

size: .
V: TRBV12-3/TRBV12-4
J: TRBJ1-5
D: .
CDR3: CASSFLFSNQPQHF
DNA: TGTGCCAGCAGTTTTCTGTTTAGCAATCAGCCCCAGCATTTT

size: .
V: TRBV6-2/TRBV6-3
J: TRBJ2-5
D: TRBD2
CDR3: CASSYSASGGETQYF
DNA: TGTGCCAGCAGTTACTCGGCTAGCGGGGGCGAGACCCAGTACTTC

size: .
V: TRBV24-1
J: TRBJ1-2
D: .
CDR3: CATSDLTWNGYTF
DNA: TGTGCCACCAGTGATTTGACATGGAACGGCTACACCTTC

size: .
V: TRBV3-1
J: TRBJ2-5
D: .
CDR3: CASSPRDPRGAETQYF
DNA: TGTGCCAGCAGCCCCCGGGACCCACGGGGGGCAGAGACCCAGTACTTC

size: few
V: TRBV5-1
J: TRBJ2-1
D: TRBD2
CDR3: CASSLEASGFYEQFF
DNA: TGCGCCAGCAGCTTGGAAGCTAGCGGCTTCTATGAGCAGTTCTTC

size: .
V: TRBV13
J: TRBJ2-1
D: TRBD2
CDR3: CASSLGGGVDEQFF
DNA: TGTGCCAGCAGCTTGGGCGGGGGGGTCGATGAGCAGTTCTTC

size: few
V: TRBV28
J: TRBJ1-4
D: .
CDR3: CASKGSELFF
DNA: TGTGCCAGCAAGGGGAGCGAACTGTTTTTT

size: many
V: TRBV27
J: TRBJ2-5
D: .
CDR3: CASSLITRSETQYF
DNA: TGTGCCAGCAGTTTGATAACTAGATCTGAGACCCAGTACTTC

size: .
V: TRBV10-3
J: TRBJ2-7
D: .
CDR3: CAISESGTGAYEQYF
DNA: TGTGCCATCAGTGAGTCTGGGACGGGAGCCTACGAGCAGTACTTC

size: .
V: TRBV11-2
J: TRBJ2-7
D: TRBD1
CDR3: CASSPKDRVREQYF
DNA: TGTGCCAGCAGCCCAAAGGACAGGGTGCGCGAGCAGTACTTC

size: .
V: TRBV18
J: TRBJ1-1
D: .
CDR3: CASFSSGYGMNTEAFF
DNA: TGTGCCAGCTTCTCCTCTGGCTACGGAATGAACACTGAAGCTTTCTTT

size: few
V: TRBV12-3/TRBV12-4
J: TRBJ1-1
D: TRBD1
CDR3: CASSLGAGGYTEAFF
DNA: TGTGCCAGCAGTTTAGGGGCAGGGGGGTACACTGAAGCTTTCTTT

size: .
V: TRBV28
J: TRBJ2-1
D: .
CDR3: CTSSSYTGVSHNEQFF
DNA: TGTACCAGCAGTTCCTATACGGGGGTTAGTCACAATGAGCAGTTCTTC

size: .
V: TRBV12-3/TRBV12-4
J: TRBJ2-3
D: TRBD2
CDR3: CASRTSGLGADTQYF
DNA: TGTGCCAGCAGGACCTCGGGACTAGGGGCAGATACGCAGTATTTT

size: .
V: TRBV18
J: TRBJ2-6
D: .
CDR3: CASRLSSSGANVLTF
DNA: TGTGCCAGCAGACTAAGCAGCTCTGGGGCCAACGTCCTGACTTTC

size: many
V: TRBV4-1
J: TRBJ2-5
D: TRBD2
CDR3: CASSQHGLAVQETQYF
DNA: TGCGCCAGCAGCCAACACGGACTAGCGGTCCAAGAGACCCAGTACTTC

size: many
V: TRBV5-6
J: TRBJ2-5
D: .
CDR3: CASSLGQWETQYF
DNA: TGTGCCAGCAGCTTGGGGCAGTGGGAGACCCAGTACTTC

size: many
V: TRBV6-5
J: TRBJ2-7
D: .
CDR3: CASSYSTSEQYF
DNA: TGTGCCAGCAGTTACTCGACTAGCGAGCAGTACTTC

size: .
V: TRBV27
J: TRBJ1-5
D: .
CDR3: CASKVGGYNQPQHF
DNA: TGTGCCAGCAAGGTGGGGGGCTACAATCAGCCCCAGCATTTT

size: .
V: TRBV20-1
J: TRBJ2-2
D: TRBD2
CDR3: CSAATGLAGTGELFF
DNA: TGCAGTGCCGCCACGGGACTAGCGGGGACCGGGGAGCTGTTTTTT

size: .
V: TRBV12-5
J: TRBJ1-2
D: .
CDR3: CASGADTNVYGYTF
DNA: TGTGCTAGTGGTGCGGACACAAACGTCTATGGCTACACCTTT

size: few
V: TRBV29-1
J: TRBJ2-1
D: .
CDR3: CSVWGVTGSGPTYNEQFF
DNA: TGCAGCGTTTGGGGTGTTACAGGGTCCGGACCAACCTACAATGAGCAGTTCTTC

size: .
V: TRBV27
J: TRBJ1-1
D: TRBD1
CDR3: CASSLSGGQGTVAFF
DNA: TGTGCCAGCAGTTTATCGGGAGGACAGGGGACGGTAGCTTTCTTT

size: .
V: TRBV21-1
J: TRBJ2-3
D: .
CDR3: CASREGIAGSTDTQYF
DNA: TGTGCCAGCAGGGAGGGAATAGCGGGAAGCACAGATACGCAGTATTTT

size: .
V: TRBV14
J: TRBJ2-3
D: .
CDR3: CASSPPSQGTDTQYF
DNA: TGTGCCAGCAGCCCCCCTTCGCAGGGGACAGATACGCAGTATTTT

size: .
V: TRBV27
J: TRBJ1-4
D: .
CDR3: CASSPLRVSNEKLFF
DNA: TGTGCCAGCAGTCCTTTGAGGGTGTCTAATGAAAAACTGTTTTTT

size: .
V: TRBV6-1
J: TRBJ1-2
D: .
CDR3: CASSEIGTGLYYGDTF
DNA: TGTGCCAGCAGTGAAATAGGGACCGGGCTCTACTATGGCGACACCTTC

size: .
V: TRBV5-6
J: TRBJ2-1
D: TRBD2
CDR3: CASSLWGLAVYNEQFF
DNA: TGTGCCAGCAGCTTGTGGGGACTAGCGGTTTACAATGAGCAGTTCTTC